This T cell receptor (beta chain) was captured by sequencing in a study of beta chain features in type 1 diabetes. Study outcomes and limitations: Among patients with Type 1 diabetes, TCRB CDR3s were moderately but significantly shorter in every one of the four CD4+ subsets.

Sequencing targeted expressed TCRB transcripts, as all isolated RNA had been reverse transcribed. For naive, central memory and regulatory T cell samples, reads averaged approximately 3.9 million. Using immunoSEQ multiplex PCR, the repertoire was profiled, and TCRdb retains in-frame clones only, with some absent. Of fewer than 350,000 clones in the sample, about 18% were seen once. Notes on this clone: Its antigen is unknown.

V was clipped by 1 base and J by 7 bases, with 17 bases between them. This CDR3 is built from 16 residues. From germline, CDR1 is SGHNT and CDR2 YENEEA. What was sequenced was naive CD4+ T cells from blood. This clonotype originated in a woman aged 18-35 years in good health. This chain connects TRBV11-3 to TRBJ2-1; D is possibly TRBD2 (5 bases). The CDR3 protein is CASSLGLALGDNEQFF. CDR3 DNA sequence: TGTGCCAGCAGCTTAGGGTTAGCCCTCGGGGATAATGAGCAGTTCTTC.